These T cell receptor beta chains were read from a single sample in a study of beta chain features in type 1 diabetes. Measured with immunoSEQ multiplex PCR; TCRdb has only the in-frame clones, and not every one. The table lists 300,000 to 350,000 clones, roughly 13% of them singletons. Sequencing was done on a sample of naive CD4+ T cells from blood. These receptors originate from a woman aged 18-29 years with type 1 diabetes. CDR3s include the opening cysteine and the closing phenylalanine or tryptophan. The D gene is left open where the match is weak. Where a row states a size, it is once, few, many or the class of an expanded clone; other rows omit it.

cdr3_length: 17; v_call: TRBV4-1; clone_size: .; d_call: TRBD2; j_call: TRBJ2-3; cdr3_aa: CASSQEWGLAGGDTQYF; cdr3_nt: TGCGCCAGCAGCCAAGAATGGGGACTAGCGGGAGGGGATACGCAGTATTTT
cdr3_length: 14; v_call: TRBV15; clone_size: .; d_call: .; j_call: TRBJ2-3; cdr3_aa: CATSRDRAANTQYF; cdr3_nt: TGTGCCACCAGCAGAGACAGAGCGGCGAATACGCAGTATTTT
cdr3_length: 14; v_call: TRBV7-2; clone_size: few; d_call: TRBD1; j_call: TRBJ1-1; cdr3_aa: CASSPRQGNTEAFF; cdr3_nt: TGTGCCAGCAGCCCCCGACAGGGGAACACTGAAGCTTTCTTT
cdr3_length: 12; v_call: TRBV29-1; clone_size: few; d_call: .; j_call: TRBJ1-2; cdr3_aa: CSVVRGYEGYTF; cdr3_nt: TGCAGCGTTGTCCGGGGGTATGAGGGCTACACCTTC
cdr3_length: 15; v_call: TRBV2; clone_size: .; d_call: .; j_call: TRBJ2-1; cdr3_aa: CASSITGTAKNEQFF; cdr3_nt: TGTGCCAGCAGTATTACCGGGACTGCTAAAAATGAGCAGTTCTTC
cdr3_length: 13; v_call: TRBV29-1; clone_size: .; d_call: .; j_call: TRBJ1-1; cdr3_aa: CSVARRLNTEAFF; cdr3_nt: TGCAGCGTTGCTAGGAGATTGAACACTGAAGCTTTCTTT
cdr3_length: 14; v_call: TRBV6-5; clone_size: few; d_call: .; j_call: TRBJ2-3; cdr3_aa: CASSYARGTDTQYF; cdr3_nt: TGTGCCAGCAGTTACGCCCGCGGGACAGATACGCAGTATTTT
cdr3_length: 12; v_call: TRBV29-1; clone_size: .; d_call: .; j_call: TRBJ1-5; cdr3_aa: CSVAYSNQPQHF; cdr3_nt: TGCAGCGTTGCGTATAGCAATCAGCCCCAGCATTTT
cdr3_length: 14; v_call: TRBV7-3; clone_size: .; d_call: .; j_call: TRBJ2-1; cdr3_aa: CASSLGLSNNEQFF; cdr3_nt: TGTGCCAGCAGCTTAGGGCTCTCTAACAATGAGCAGTTCTTC
cdr3_length: 14; v_call: TRBV5-6; clone_size: .; d_call: .; j_call: TRBJ1-2; cdr3_aa: CASSLSGAGYGYTF; cdr3_nt: TGTGCCAGCAGCTTAAGTGGGGCAGGGTATGGCTACACCTTC
cdr3_length: 16; v_call: TRBV5-4; clone_size: .; d_call: .; j_call: TRBJ2-5; cdr3_aa: CASRTHLTGLQETQYF; cdr3_nt: TGTGCCAGCAGGACGCACCTGACAGGACTCCAAGAGACCCAGTACTTC
cdr3_length: 14; v_call: TRBV18; clone_size: few; d_call: .; j_call: TRBJ1-5; cdr3_aa: CASSPADSNQPQHF; cdr3_nt: TGTGCCAGCTCACCAGCGGATAGCAATCAGCCCCAGCATTTT
cdr3_length: 17; v_call: TRBV9; clone_size: .; d_call: .; j_call: TRBJ2-7; cdr3_aa: CASSVGPGGNPPYEQYF; cdr3_nt: TGTGCCAGCAGCGTAGGTCCGGGCGGGAACCCCCCCTACGAGCAGTACTTC
cdr3_length: 14; v_call: TRBV9; clone_size: .; d_call: .; j_call: TRBJ2-3; cdr3_aa: CASSVGTRTDTQYF; cdr3_nt: TGTGCCAGCAGCGTAGGAACTCGCACAGATACGCAGTATTTT
cdr3_length: 17; v_call: TRBV7-9; clone_size: .; d_call: TRBD2; j_call: TRBJ2-1; cdr3_aa: CASSLKSSSGWNNEQFF; cdr3_nt: TGTGCCAGCAGCTTAAAGTCGTCTAGCGGGTGGAACAATGAGCAGTTCTTC
cdr3_length: 14; v_call: TRBV13; clone_size: .; d_call: .; j_call: TRBJ1-1; cdr3_aa: CASSPETPNTEAFF; cdr3_nt: TGTGCCAGCAGCCCGGAGACCCCGAACACTGAAGCTTTCTTT
cdr3_length: 15; v_call: TRBV30; clone_size: .; d_call: TRBD1; j_call: TRBJ2-3; cdr3_aa: CAWSGRTGGTDTQYF; cdr3_nt: TGTGCCTGGAGTGGAAGGACAGGGGGCACAGATACGCAGTATTTT
cdr3_length: 15; v_call: TRBV19; clone_size: .; d_call: TRBD2; j_call: TRBJ2-2; cdr3_aa: CASKSGRAGTGELFF; cdr3_nt: TGTGCCAGTAAGAGCGGGAGGGCCGGCACCGGGGAGCTGTTTTTT
cdr3_length: 13; v_call: TRBV9; clone_size: few; d_call: TRBD1; j_call: TRBJ1-1; cdr3_aa: CASSPVDRGSAFF; cdr3_nt: TGTGCCAGCAGCCCAGTAGACAGGGGATCGGCTTTCTTT
cdr3_length: 14; v_call: TRBV19; clone_size: few; d_call: .; j_call: TRBJ1-2; cdr3_aa: CASLTGPTNYGYTF; cdr3_nt: TGTGCCAGCTTGACAGGTCCGACTAACTATGGCTACACCTTC
cdr3_length: 14; v_call: TRBV30; clone_size: .; d_call: TRBD1; j_call: TRBJ1-4; cdr3_aa: CAWSSGTGVEKLFF; cdr3_nt: TGTGCCTGGAGCTCCGGGACAGGGGTTGAAAAACTGTTTTTT
cdr3_length: 14; v_call: TRBV4-3; clone_size: .; d_call: .; j_call: TRBJ1-5; cdr3_aa: CASSQGSYNQPQHF; cdr3_nt: TGCGCCAGCAGCCAAGGGTCCTACAATCAGCCCCAGCATTTT
cdr3_length: 16; v_call: TRBV5-1; clone_size: few; d_call: TRBD1; j_call: TRBJ2-5; cdr3_aa: CASSPPGQGILETQYF; cdr3_nt: TGCGCCAGCAGCCCCCCGGGACAGGGGATTCTGGAGACCCAGTACTTC